The 29 T cell receptor beta chains given below trace back to one sample, sequenced in a study of metastatic and nonmetastatic thyroid tumors. Among the patients, none had received any treatment before thyroid surgery. TCRdb re-analyzed the PCR reads through MiXCR. The data hold approximately 28,000 clones, with 24% observed a single time. The source material was blood. The receptors here all came from a female donor with papillary thyroid cancer or a benign thyroid nodule (not recorded which). Some clones in this sample may be carry-over from other donors' samples.

This clone occurred many times. The chain combines TRBV6-1 with TRBJ2-2, with D perhaps matching TRBD2 (6 bases). This CDR3 has 14 amino acids. Germline assignment: CDR1 MNHNS and CDR2 SASEGT. V was shortened by 6 bases and J by 10 bases, with 18 bases between the two germline ends. CDR3 in amino acids: CASRGGGSPVELFF. As DNA, the CDR3 is TGTGCCAGCAGGGGTGGGGGGTCACCGGTGGAGCTGTTTTTT.

This clone was recorded many times. The chain is built from TRBV28 and TRBJ2-5; 12 bases align to TRBD2. There are 14 residues in the CDR3. After removal of 6 bases from V and 4 bases from J, the junction contained 3 bases not matched to a gene. Germline V CDR1 and CDR2: MDHEN, SYDVKM. The CDR3, as DNA: TGTGCCAGCAGGCTAGCGGGAGGGCCAGAGACCCAGTACTTC. Its translation: CASRLAGGPETQYF. The variable domain in full, with the rest retrieved from reference TRBV28 and TRBJ2-5, is DVKVTQSSRYLVKRTGEKVFLECVQDMDHENMFWYRQDPGLGLRLIYFSYDVKMKEKGDIPEGYSVSREKKERFSLILESASTNQTSMYLCASRLAGGPETQYFGPGTRLLVL.

This clone appeared a few times. This rearrangement joins TRBV5-4 to TRBJ1-2; 9 bases are a match to TRBD1. This CDR3 has 14 residues. Germline V gene data show CDR1 as SGHNT and CDR2 as YYREEE (reference sequence). V dropped 5 bases and J dropped 1; count of bases not matched to a gene: 3. For the CDR3, the DNA is TGTGCCAGCAGGCCGGACAGGGGTAACTATGGCTACACCTTC. Encoded protein: CASRPDRGNYGYTF.

CDR3 sequence reads: CASSRPGVEETQYF. Written as DNA, the CDR3 is TGTGCCAGCAGCCGCCCCGGAGTGGAGGAGACCCAGTACTTC. The V and J genes are TRBV5-6 and TRBJ2-5; D not resolved. Germline V gene lookup returns CDR1 SGHDT and CDR2 YYEEEE. The CDR3 consists of 14 residues. Trimming took 4 bases from V and 5 from J, leaving 15 bases between them.

About this clone: In the same sample, other DNA sequences code for this CDR3. CDR3 nucleotides: TGCAGTGCTAGAACAGGGACAAAGGTACTCTACGAGCAGTACTTC. Amino acids: CSARTGTKVLYEQYF. The V call is TRBV20-1, the J call TRBJ2-7; possibly TRBD1 for D (6 bases). The CDR3 is 15 amino acids. Trimming removed 2 bases from V and 3 bases from J, with 17 bases in between. Germline V CDR1 and CDR2: DFQATT, SNEGSKA (reference sequence).

This clone was counted ten times or more. V and J are TRBV10-3 and TRBJ2-3, with 10 bases lining up with TRBD2. The CDR3 has 17 residues. J was trimmed by 4 bases and V by 5 bases; bases with no gene match: 12. Germline values: CDR1 ENHRY, CDR2 SYGVKD. CDR3 in amino acids: CAISFRLAGVSADTQYF. For the CDR3, the DNA is TGTGCCATCAGTTTCCGGCTAGCGGGAGTTTCTGCAGATACGCAGTATTTT.

Remarks on this clone: It may be a read error: a sequence one base away is much more abundant. Distinct nucleotide sequences in the sample also encode this CDR3. The chain couples TRBV5-1 to TRBJ2-3; TRBD2 agrees at 12 bases. There are 16 residues in the CDR3. The germline gives CDR1 SGHRS, CDR2 YFSETQ. The CDR3 nucleotides read TGCGCCAGCAGCCCCGGACTAGCGGGAAGCACAGATACGCAGTATTTC. Protein: CASSPGLAGSTDTQYF.

In this sample, this clone turned up a few times. Its ends do not fully match the called genes, so a read error is possible. Other DNA sequences in the sample encode the same CDR3. The chain joins TRBV11-1 to TRBJ2-1, with 8 bases aligning to TRBD2. In germline, CDR1 is SGHAT, CDR2 FQDESV (reference sequence). The CDR3 has 18 amino acids. The CDR3 nucleotides read TGCGCCAGCAGCCTAATCGGCGGGAGGACACCCGTGGGGAATGAGCAGTTCTTC. It specifies CASSLIGGRTPVGNEQFF. The full variable domain, its missing parts supplied by reference TRBV11-1 and TRBJ2-1, is EAEVAQSPRYKITEKSQAVAFWCDPISGHATLYWYRQILGQGPELLVQFQDESVVDDSQLPKDRFSAERLKGVDSTLKIQPAELGDSAMYLCASSLIGGRTPVGNEQFFGPGTRLTVL.

The chain has TRBV6-1 and TRBJ2-5; D gene ambiguous. The CDR3 runs 14 residues. Trimming left V 1 base short and J 4 bases short, with 10 bases between. In germline, CDR1 is MNHNS, CDR2 SASEGT. CDR3 sequence reads: CASSEDWNRETQYF. The CDR3 nucleotides read TGTGCCAGCAGTGAAGACTGGAATAGAGAGACCCAGTACTTC.

This clone was detected many times. A much larger clone differs from this one at a single base, so this may be a read error. This same CDR3 is encoded by further DNA sequences in the sample. The chain recombines TRBV11-2 with TRBJ2-5; 8 positions match TRBD2. CDR1 and CDR2 (germline): SGHAT, FQNNGV. CDR3 length: 15 residues. DNA of the CDR3: TGTGCCAGCAGCCGGGGGGGACTACAGGAAGAGACCCAATACTTC. Residues: CASSRGGLQEETQYF.

This clone was recorded many times. The V gene is TRBV30, the J gene TRBJ1-4; D is undetermined. The CDR3 consists of 11 residues. V dropped 7 bases and J dropped 8 bases, with 11 bases sitting between them. Germline V gene data show CDR1 as GTSNPN and CDR2 as SVGIG (reference sequence). CDR3 nucleotides: TGTGCCTCTGACTTTGGGGAAAAACTGTTTTTT. It yields the protein CASDFGEKLFF.

The chain combines TRBV6-2 or TRBV6-3 with TRBJ2-7, with TRBD1 identical over 11 bases. The CDR3 loop spans 16 amino acids. J gave up 5 bases and V 6 bases, and 12 bases lay outside the gene matches. Germline CDR1 is MNHEY and CDR2 is SVGEGT. The DNA of the CDR3 is TGTGCCAGCAGAGGGTTGGGACAGGGGGGCTTGGACGAGCAGTACTTC. Encoded protein: CASRGLGQGGLDEQYF.

This clone appeared many times. The gene calls are TRBV30 and TRBJ1-1; D ambiguous. Germline assignment: CDR1 GTSNPN and CDR2 SVGIG (reference sequence). This CDR3 has 11 amino acids. The V and J ends lost 2 bases and 11 bases respectively, with 12 bases between them. The chain's CDR3 is CAWSPAGKAFF. DNA for the CDR3: TGTGCCTGGAGTCCGGCGGGAAAGGCTTTCTTT.

This clone was observed at least ten times. The V gene is TRBV19, the J gene TRBJ2-6; D may be TRBD1 (6 bases). The CDR3 has 15 residues. Germline assignment: CDR1 LNHDA and CDR2 SQIVND (reference sequence). V was clipped by 3 bases and J by 2 bases, with 8 bases between them. The CDR3 DNA reads TGTGCCAGTAGTATTCAGGGGACTGGGGCCAACGTCCTGACTTTC. This sequence encodes CASSIQGTGANVLTF.

In this sample, this clone is medium-sized (0.01 to 0.1%). The rearrangement uses TRBV10-3 and TRBJ2-7; D is perhaps TRBD1 (5 bases). Germline CDR1 and CDR2: ENHRY and SYGVKD. The CDR3 extends over 12 amino acids. V was shortened by 2 bases and J by 7 bases, with 9 bases between the two germline ends. The CDR3 sequence: CAISETGQEQYF. The CDR3 DNA sequence: TGTGCCATCAGTGAGACAGGTCAGGAGCAGTACTTC.

This clone counts as medium-sized (0.01 to 0.1%). This chain joins TRBV28 and TRBJ2-7; D unresolved. Trimming took off 5 bases at V and 1 base at J, with 12 bases between the two ends. From germline, CDR1 is MDHEN and CDR2 SYDVKM. The CDR3 loop spans 14 amino acids. Written as DNA, the CDR3 is TGTGCCAGCAGTCCCGCCGACATGTCCTACGAGCAGTACTTC. This translates into CASSPADMSYEQYF.

In this sample, this clone turned up many times. The chain couples TRBV20-1 to TRBJ2-4; the D gene could be TRBD1 or TRBD2 (5 bases each). Germline V lookup: CDR1 DFQATT, CDR2 SNEGSKA (reference sequence). Deletions cut 5 bases from V and 7 bases from J, with 15 bases between. The CDR3 length is 13 residues. The CDR3 reads CSALAGTKNIQYF. The CDR3 coding sequence is TGCAGTGCTCTCGCCGGGACGAAGAACATTCAGTACTTC.

This chain joins TRBV5-1 and TRBJ1-6, with D uncertain. The ends were cut back, 4 bases at V and 7 bases at J, with 12 bases in the middle. Germline V gene sequence: CDR1 SGHRS, CDR2 YFSETQ. The CDR3 contains 14 residues. CDR3 nucleotides: TGCGCCAGCAGCCCCGCGACTGTAAATTCACCCCTCCACTTT. It translates to CASSPATVNSPLHF.

This clone has just one count. The chain couples TRBV3-1 to TRBJ2-3; the D is unclear. This CDR3 is 15 amino acids long. Germline V gene data show CDR1 as LGHDT and CDR2 as YNNKEL (reference sequence). V lost 4 bases and J 0 bases, leaving 11 bases between the germline ends. This chain's CDR3 is CASSLRTESTDTQYF. The CDR3 region has the DNA TGTGCCAGCAGCCTTCGGACGGAAAGCACAGATACGCAGTATTTT.

This clone was detected ten times or more. J is TRBJ1-1 and V is TRBV30, with a possible D match to TRBD1 (6 bases). Germline V lookup: CDR1 GTSNPN, CDR2 SVGIG (reference sequence). The CDR3 has 13 residues. V gave up 4 bases and J gave up 8 bases, with 17 bases separating them. The DNA for the CDR3 is TGTGCCTGGATTGGCGACAGGTCCTCCGAAGCTTTCTTT. As protein: CAWIGDRSSEAFF.

The V and J genes are TRBV2 and TRBJ2-7; 7 nucleotides align to TRBD2. The CDR3 is 15 amino acids. V was clipped by 2 bases and J by 2 bases; unmatched bases: 6. Germline CDR1 is SNHLY and CDR2 is FYNNEI. The CDR3 loop reads CASSERAGFTYEQYF. CDR3 coding DNA: TGTGCCAGCAGTGAACGAGCGGGATTTACCTACGAGCAGTACTTC.

In this sample, this clone turned up many times. The chain joins TRBV27 to TRBJ2-5; D possibly uses TRBD1 or TRBD2 (5 bases each). Germline-derived CDR1 and CDR2 are MNHEY and SMNVEV (reference sequence). This CDR3 region has 15 residues. Trimming took off 0 bases at V and 2 bases at J, with 10 bases between the two ends. CDR3 in DNA: TGTGCCAGCAGTTTATCTTGGGGACGTCAAGAGACCCAGTACTTC. It is translated as CASSLSWGRQETQYF.

This clone was seen a handful of times. The rearrangement links TRBV12-3 or TRBV12-4 to TRBJ1-2, with 11 bases lining up with TRBD1. The CDR3 extends over 15 amino acids. Germline trimming cut 3 bases from V and 3 bases from J; bases unmatched to any gene: 3. The CDR3 DNA is TGTGCCAGCAGTTTTGGGACAGGGGGTTACTATGGCTACACCTTC. Encoded protein: CASSFGTGGYYGYTF.

The table lists this clone with a few counts. The chain links TRBV12-3 or TRBV12-4 to TRBJ1-5; 9 bases are a match to TRBD1. Trimming at V came to 7 bases and at J to 6 bases, leaving 7 bases not matched to a gene. CDR3 length: 14 residues. CDR3 DNA: TGTGCCAGCACCGGGACAGGGCGAGGTCAGCCCCAGCATTTT. It codes for CASTGTGRGQPQHF.

This clone was detected ten times or more. Mismatch with germline at one junction end may stem from a read error. The rearrangement uses TRBV18 and TRBJ2-7; a weak D match, TRBD1 (5 bases). CDR3 length equals 14 residues. The germline V gene encodes CDR1 KGHSH and CDR2 LQKENI. In nucleotides, the CDR3 is TGTGCCAGCTCACCAGGGCAGGGTGGGGCCCTTCATCCCTTC. It codes for CASSPGQGGALHPF.

The chain carries TRBV5-6 and TRBJ1-1, with a tentative D call TRBD1 (5 bases). The CDR3 has 14 residues. V was pared by 0 bases and J by 3 bases, with 9 bases between. Germline V lookup: CDR1 SGHDT, CDR2 YYEEEE. CDR3 protein: CASSLGRVHTEAFF. The CDR3 coding sequence is TGTGCCAGCAGCTTGGGCAGGGTGCACACTGAAGCTTTCTTT.

Many counts were recorded for this clone. The chain is built from TRBV2 and TRBJ1-2; possible D gene TRBD1, 6 bases. Germline CDR1 SNHLY, CDR2 FYNNEI. Trimming cost V 5 bases and J 7 bases, with 23 bases left between them. The CDR3 runs 16 residues. In nucleotides, the CDR3 is TGTGCCAGCAGTCCCCGCGTGGGGGGCAGGGGAGGTGGCTACACCTTC. As protein: CASSPRVGGRGGGYTF.

Points on this clone: One end of the junction does not line up with germline, which may come from a read error. The genes are TRBV2 and TRBJ2-7; 11 nucleotides align to TRBD2. CDR1 SNHLY and CDR2 FYNNEI come from the germline V gene. The length of the CDR3 is 15 residues. CDR3 bases: TGTGCCAGCAGAGAAGGACTAGCGGGTCATTACGAGCAGTACTTC. Translated, it gives CASREGLAGHYEQYF.

This clone has at least ten counts. The chain has TRBV9 and TRBJ2-1, with 8 positions matching TRBD1. V lost 4 bases, J lost 8 bases, and 5 bases stayed unmatched. There are 13 residues in the CDR3. Per germline, CDR1 SGDLS and CDR2 YYNGEE. The CDR3 reads CASSPDRVHEQFF. The CDR3 DNA is TGTGCCAGCAGCCCGGACAGGGTTCATGAGCAGTTCTTC.